The TCR beta chain under discussion was sequenced for a study of T cells in Graves' hyperthyroidism and ophthalmopathy. Germline assignment: CDR1 SGHNT and CDR2 YENEEA. The CDR3 is made up of 14 amino acids. Trimming shortened V by 2 bases and J by 3 bases, and 10 bases separated the two germline ends. General observations from the study: The authors' 13 V-J model separated ophthalmopathy from stable hyperthyroidism.

What was amplified from RNA transcripts were TCR beta CDR3 regions. Primed by the HTBI set, a first-round RT-PCR was run on the TCR CDR3. TCRdb redid the calling of the multiplex PCR reads with MiXCR, one entry per CDR3 protein. The sample gives hundreds of thousands of distinct CDR3 sequences, 15% to 18% of which show up once; 7.5% to 9% is in the top ten. A note on this clonotype: Its antigen is as yet unknown.

Sequencing was carried out using blood. The chain couples TRBV11-3 to TRBJ2-5, with D tentatively TRBD1 (6 bases). The receptor was derived from a woman between 18 and 30 years old with Graves' hyperthyroidism. CDR3 DNA sequence: TGTGCCAGCAGCTTACGGGCAGGGGAAGAGACCCAGTACTTC. It yields the protein CASSLRAGEETQYF.